The entry below describes one T cell receptor beta chain. After extraction with the RNeasy kit, roughly 0.5 to 1 ug of the RNA was reverse transcribed using random hexamers. By means of immunoSEQ multiplex PCR, TCR beta CDR3 spanning 54 Vbeta and 13 Jbeta underwent amplification. TCRdb fed the immunoSEQ multiplex PCR reads into MiXCR, producing one record per CDR3 protein. The sample includes about 80,000 distinct CDR3 sequences, roughly 93% seen only once; the top ten take roughly 0.24%. This entry comes from a study of CD8 T cells in Susac syndrome. CDR1 is MGHRA and CDR2 is YSYEKL in the germline V gene. The V and J ends lost 4 bases and 0 bases respectively, with 11 bases between them. The CDR3 spans 15 residues.

The material sequenced was CD8+ T cells from PBMCs. This clonotype was sampled from a human donor in good health. The chain employs TRBV4-1 and TRBJ2-3, with D hard to call. The CDR3 is CASSPLGSSTDTQYF. CDR3 in DNA: TGCGCCAGCAGCCCCCTGGGGTCTAGCACAGATACGCAGTATTTT.